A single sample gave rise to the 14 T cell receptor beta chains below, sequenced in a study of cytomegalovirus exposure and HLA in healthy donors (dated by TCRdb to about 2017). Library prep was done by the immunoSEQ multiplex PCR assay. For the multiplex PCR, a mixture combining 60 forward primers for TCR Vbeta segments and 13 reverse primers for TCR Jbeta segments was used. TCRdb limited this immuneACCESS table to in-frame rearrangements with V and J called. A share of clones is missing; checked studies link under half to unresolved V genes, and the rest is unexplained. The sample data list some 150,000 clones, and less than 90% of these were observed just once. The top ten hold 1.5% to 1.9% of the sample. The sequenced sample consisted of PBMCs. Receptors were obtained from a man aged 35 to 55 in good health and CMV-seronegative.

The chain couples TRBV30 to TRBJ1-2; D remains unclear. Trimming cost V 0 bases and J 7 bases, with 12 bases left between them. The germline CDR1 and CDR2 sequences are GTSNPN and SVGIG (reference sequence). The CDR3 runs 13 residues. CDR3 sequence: CAWSVTRDGGYTF. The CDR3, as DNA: TGTGCCTGGAGTGTAACCCGCGATGGTGGCTACACCTTC.

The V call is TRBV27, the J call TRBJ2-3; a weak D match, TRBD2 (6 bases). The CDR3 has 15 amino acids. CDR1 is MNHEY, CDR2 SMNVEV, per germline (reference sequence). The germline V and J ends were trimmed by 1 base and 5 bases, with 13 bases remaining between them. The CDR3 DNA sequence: TGTGCCAGCAGTTTATTCGGAGGGGCTGGAGATACGCAGTATTTT. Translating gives CASSLFGGAGDTQYF.

The CDR3, as DNA: TGTGCCAGCACAAAGAGTCCAGGGTGGGATAATTCACCCCTCCACTTT. Protein: CASTKSPGWDNSPLHF. The rearrangement joins TRBV27 to TRBJ1-6; possible D gene TRBD1, 5 bases. Trimming left V 7 bases short and J 5 bases short, with 18 bases between. The germline V gene has CDR1 MNHEY and CDR2 SMNVEV (reference sequence). This CDR3 has 16 amino acids.

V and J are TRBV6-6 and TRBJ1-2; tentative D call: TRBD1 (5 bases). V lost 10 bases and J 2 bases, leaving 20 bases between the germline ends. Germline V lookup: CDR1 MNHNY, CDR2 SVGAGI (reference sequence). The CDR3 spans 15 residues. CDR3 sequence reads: CATYPTGGGNYGYTF. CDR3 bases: TGTGCCACCTACCCCACGGGGGGAGGGAACTATGGCTACACCTTC.

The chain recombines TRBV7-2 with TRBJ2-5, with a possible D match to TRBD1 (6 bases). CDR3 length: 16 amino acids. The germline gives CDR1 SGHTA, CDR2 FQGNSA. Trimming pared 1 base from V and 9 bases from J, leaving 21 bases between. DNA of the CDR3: TGTGCCAGCAGCTTAGGGGTTGGGGGAAACAGGGCGGCCCAGTACTTC. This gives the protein CASSLGVGGNRAAQYF.

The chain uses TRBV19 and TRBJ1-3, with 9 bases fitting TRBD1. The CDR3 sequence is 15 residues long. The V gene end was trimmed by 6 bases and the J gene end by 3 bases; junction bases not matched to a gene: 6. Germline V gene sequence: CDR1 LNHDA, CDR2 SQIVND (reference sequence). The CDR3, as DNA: TGTGCCAGTAGGACACAGGGGGCAGGTGGAAACACCATATATTTT. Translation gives CASRTQGAGGNTIYF.

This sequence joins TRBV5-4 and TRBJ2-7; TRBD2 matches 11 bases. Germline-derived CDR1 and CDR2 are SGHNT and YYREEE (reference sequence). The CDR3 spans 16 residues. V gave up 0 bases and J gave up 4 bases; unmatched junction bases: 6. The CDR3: CASSLGRLAGTYEQYF. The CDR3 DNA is TGTGCCAGCAGCTTGGGCCGACTAGCGGGGACGTACGAGCAGTACTTC. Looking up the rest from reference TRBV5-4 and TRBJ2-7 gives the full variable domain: ETGVTQSPTHLIKTRGQQVTLRCSSQSGHNTVSWYQQALGQGPQFIFQYYREEENGRGNFPPRFSGLQFPNYSSELNVNALELDDSALYLCASSLGRLAGTYEQYFGPGTRLTVT.

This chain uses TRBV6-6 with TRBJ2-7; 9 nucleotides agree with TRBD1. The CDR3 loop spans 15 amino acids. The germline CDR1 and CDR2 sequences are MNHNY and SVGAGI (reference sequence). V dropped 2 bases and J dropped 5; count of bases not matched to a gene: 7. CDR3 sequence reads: CASSYGTGSVNEQYF. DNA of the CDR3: TGTGCCAGCAGTTACGGGACAGGGAGTGTCAACGAGCAGTACTTC.

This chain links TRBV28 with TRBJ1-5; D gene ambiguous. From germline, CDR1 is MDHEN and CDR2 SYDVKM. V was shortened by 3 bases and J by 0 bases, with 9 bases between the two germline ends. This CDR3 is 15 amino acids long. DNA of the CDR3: TGTGCCAGCAGTTTGGGAGCCTATAGCAATCAGCCCCAGCATTTT. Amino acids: CASSLGAYSNQPQHF.

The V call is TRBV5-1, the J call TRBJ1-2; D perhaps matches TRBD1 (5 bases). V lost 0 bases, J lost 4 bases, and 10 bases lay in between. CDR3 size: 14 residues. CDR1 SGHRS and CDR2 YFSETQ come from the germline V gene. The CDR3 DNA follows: TGCGCCAGCAGCTTGGAAGGGGCAGGCTATGGCTACACCTTC. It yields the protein CASSLEGAGYGYTF.

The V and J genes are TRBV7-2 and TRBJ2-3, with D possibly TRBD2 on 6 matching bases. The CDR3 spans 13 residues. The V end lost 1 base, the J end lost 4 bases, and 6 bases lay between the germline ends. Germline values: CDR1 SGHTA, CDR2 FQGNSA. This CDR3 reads CASSLGRADTQYF. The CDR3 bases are TGTGCCAGCAGCTTAGGGAGGGCAGATACGCAGTATTTT. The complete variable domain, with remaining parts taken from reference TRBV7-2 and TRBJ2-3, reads GAGVSQSPSNKVTEKGKDVELRCDPISGHTALYWYRQSLGQGLEFLIYFQGNSAPDKSGLPSDRFSAERTGGSVSTLTIQRTQQEDSAVYLCASSLGRADTQYFGPGTRLTVL.

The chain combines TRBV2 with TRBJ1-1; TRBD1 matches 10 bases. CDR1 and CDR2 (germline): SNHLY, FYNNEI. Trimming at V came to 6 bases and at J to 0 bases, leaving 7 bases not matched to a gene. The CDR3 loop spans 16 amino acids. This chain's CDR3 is CASRTGGVIVNTEAFF. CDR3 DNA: TGTGCCAGCAGGACAGGGGGCGTAATCGTGAACACTGAAGCTTTCTTT.

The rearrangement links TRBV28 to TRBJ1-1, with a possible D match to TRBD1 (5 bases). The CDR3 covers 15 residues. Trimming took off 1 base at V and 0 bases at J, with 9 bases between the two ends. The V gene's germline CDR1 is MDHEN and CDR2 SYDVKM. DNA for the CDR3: TGTGCCAGCAGTTTATACGGGGGGGTGAACACTGAAGCTTTCTTT. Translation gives CASSLYGGVNTEAFF.

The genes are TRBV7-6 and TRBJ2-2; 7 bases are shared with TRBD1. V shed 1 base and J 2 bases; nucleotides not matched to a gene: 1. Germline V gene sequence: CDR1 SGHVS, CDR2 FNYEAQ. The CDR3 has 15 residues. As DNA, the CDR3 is TGTGCCAGCAGCTTAGGGGACAGAAACACCGGGGAGCTGTTTTTT. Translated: CASSLGDRNTGELFF.